This is a list of T cell receptor beta chains from one sample in a study of blood T cell repertoires in COVID-19. TCRdb's table, derived via immunoSEQ multiplex PCR, lists solely in-frame clones and lacks some. In the table there are about 210,000 clones, 80% to 90% of which are singletons. Source material: peripheral blood. Source of these receptors: a man between 40 and 49 years old with acute or convalescent COVID-19. Both conserved end residues are part of each CDR3. A D gene is named only where the DNA matches it firmly. The size field is filled for only some rows; it gives once, few, many or a size class.

NA TRBJ2-7 NA TRBV7-9 TGTGCCAGCAGAGGAGGGGCCTCTTCCTACGAGCAGTACTTC CASRGGASSYEQYF
NA TRBJ2-1 NA TRBV7-6 TGTGCCAGCAGCTTAGTAGGCAGGGGTTCCTACAATGAGCAGTTCTTC CASSLVGRGSYNEQFF
NA TRBJ2-3 NA TRBV6-5 TGTGCCAGCGAAGCGTGGGTCACCTCGACAGATACGCAGTATTTT CASEAWVTSTDTQYF
NA TRBJ2-1 NA TRBV29-1 TGCAGCGTTGGCAGGGCCGTCTACAATGAGCAGTTCTTC CSVGRAVYNEQFF
NA TRBJ2-7 once TRBV2 TGTGCCAGCAGTGAACAGGGGACGGAAACCTACGAGCAGTACTTC CASSEQGTETYEQYF
NA TRBJ1-6 NA TRBV3-1/TRBV3-2 TGTGCCAGCAGCCAAGGTCCCCCATATAATTCACCCCTCCACTTT CASSQGPPYNSPLHF
NA TRBJ1-1 NA TRBV7-9 TGTGCCAGCAGGCCTACAGTGGACACTGAAGCTTTCTTT CASRPTVDTEAFF
TRBD1 TRBJ2-7 NA TRBV7-7 TGTGCTAGCAGCGAAGGAACAGGGGATTTCTACGAGCAGTACTTC CASSEGTGDFYEQYF
TRBD1 TRBJ2-1 NA TRBV11-2 TGTGCCAGCAGCCCCGGGACAGGGGTATACAATGAGCAGTTCTTC CASSPGTGVYNEQFF
NA TRBJ1-3 once TRBV18 TGTGCCAGCTCACTGGACCTGATACAGGAAAGAAACACCATATATTTT CASSLDLIQERNTIYF
NA TRBJ1-1 NA TRBV30 TGTGCCTGGAGTGGGCAGTTGAACACTGAAGCTTTCTTT CAWSGQLNTEAFF
NA TRBJ2-1 NA TRBV7-8 TGTGCCAGCAGCTTTCTTAGGGTTCTAGCAGATGAGCAGTTCTTC CASSFLRVLADEQFF
NA TRBJ1-1 NA TRBV27 TGTGCCAGCAGTTTATCACGCAGGAAATCGGGTTTGCACGACGGAGGGTGGGCTGAAGCTTTCTTT CASSLSRRKSGLHDGGWAEAFF
TRBD2 TRBJ2-1 NA TRBV6-1 TGTGCCAGCAGTGCCCGACTAGCGGGGCTGCAAGGTGAGCAGTTCTTC CASSARLAGLQGEQFF
NA TRBJ1-5 NA TRBV5-1 TGCGCCAGCAGCTTGGCCGGTGAAGCCAATCAGCCCCAGCATTTT CASSLAGEANQPQHF
NA TRBJ2-3 once TRBV27 TGTGCCAGCAGTCACGACGAGGGCAGAAATACGCAGTATTTT CASSHDEGRNTQYF
TRBD2 TRBJ2-1 NA TRBV7-8 TGTGCCAGCAGCCCTGACGGGGGGGAGGTGTTCGATGAGCAGTTCTTC CASSPDGGEVFDEQFF
NA TRBJ2-2 NA TRBV28 TGTGCCAGCAGTCCTGACAACCTGAACACCGGGGAGCTGTTTTTT CASSPDNLNTGELFF
NA TRBJ2-3 NA TRBV5-1 TGCGCCAGCAGGTTCTCAGATACGCAGTATTTT CASRFSDTQYF
NA TRBJ2-7 NA TRBV27 TGTGCCAGCAGGGGATCAGGGGTGGGCGAGCAGTACTTC CASRGSGVGEQYF
NA TRBJ1-6 NA TRBV5-6 TGTGCCAGCAGCCAAACAGGGTATAATTCACCCCTCCACTTT CASSQTGYNSPLHF
NA TRBJ1-1 NA TRBV23-1 TGCGCCAGCAGTCCTTGGGGAGCGGGGAACACTGAAGCTTTCTTT CASSPWGAGNTEAFF
NA TRBJ2-2 NA TRBV11-3 TGTGCCAGCAGCTCACAGGGCCCCGGGGAGCTGTTTTTT CASSSQGPGELFF
TRBD2 TRBJ2-3 few TRBV7-2 TGTGCCAGCAGCCCAGGGACTACCGGGTGGCAGTATTTT CASSPGTTGWQYF
NA TRBJ2-5 NA TRBV24-1 TGTGCCACCAGTGACCCCTTCGTCGGACAGCACCAAGAGACCCAGTACTTC CATSDPFVGQHQETQYF
TRBD1 TRBJ1-1 NA TRBV7-9 TGTGCCAGCAGCTCCTTCGGACAGGGCACTGAAGCTTTCTTT CASSSFGQGTEAFF
NA TRBJ2-6 NA TRBV7-9 TGTGCCAGCAGCTCCGGTCCCGGCGGAGGGGCCAACGTCCTGACTTTC CASSSGPGGGANVLTF
TRBD1 TRBJ2-3 NA TRBV3-1/TRBV3-2 TGTGCCAGCAGCCAAGCGACAGGGATAGGAACAGATACGCAGTATTTT CASSQATGIGTDTQYF
NA TRBJ1-1 once TRBV6-5 TGTGCCAGCAGGCCACCAAGCCCCAACACTGAAGCTTTCTTT CASRPPSPNTEAFF
NA TRBJ1-3 NA TRBV6-6 TGTGCCAGCAGTCCCGCCGGGGAGGGGAAGGCCCCGCGTGGAAGAAACACCATATATTTT CASSPAGEGKAPRGRNTIYF
TRBD1 TRBJ2-5 NA TRBV5-4 TGTGCCAGCAGCGGGACAGGGTTTGAGACCCAGTACTTC CASSGTGFETQYF
TRBD2 TRBJ2-7 NA TRBV20-1 TGCAGTGCTAGTGGCGCGGGAGTGGGCTACGAGCAGTACTTC CSASGAGVGYEQYF
NA TRBJ2-1 NA TRBV5-1 TGCGCCAGCAGCCTCTACAATGAGCAGTTCTTC CASSLYNEQFF
NA TRBJ2-7 NA TRBV9 TGTGCCAGCAGCCCCCGACAGGACTCCTACGAGCAGTACTTC CASSPRQDSYEQYF
NA TRBJ2-2 NA TRBV9 TGTGCCAGCAGCCCGCGTATTCTGGGGGAGCTGTTTTTT CASSPRILGELFF
TRBD1 TRBJ1-2 NA TRBV5-6 TGTGCCAGCAGCTTGGAGGTCGGGACAGGCCCTTATGGCTACACCTTC CASSLEVGTGPYGYTF
NA TRBJ2-1 NA TRBV19 TGTGCCAGCCACAGGGAGTTTAACGACGATGAGCAGTTCTTC CASHREFNDDEQFF
NA TRBJ1-2 NA TRBV7-9 TGTGCCAGCAGCTTAGACCCACGACAGGCTCATATGGGGGGCTACACCTTC CASSLDPRQAHMGGYTF
TRBD1 TRBJ2-1 NA TRBV24-1 TGTGCCACCAGTGACCCGGACAGGGGTAATGAGCAGTTCTTC CATSDPDRGNEQFF
TRBD1 TRBJ1-5 once TRBV19 TGTGCCAGTAGTATATTCCGGGACAGGGGCGACCTTAGCAATCAGCCCCAGCATTTT CASSIFRDRGDLSNQPQHF
TRBD2 TRBJ2-1 NA TRBV24-1 TGTGCCACCAGTGACTCCAGACTAGCGGGAGGGGTTGAGCAGTTCTTC CATSDSRLAGGVEQFF
NA TRBJ2-1 NA TRBV24-1 TGTGCCACCAGTGGGACACAACAGGTTGGTGAGCAGTTCTTC CATSGTQQVGEQFF
NA TRBJ2-6 NA TRBV9 TGTGCCAGCAGCACGGGACATGGCTCTGGGGCCAACGTCCTGACTTTC CASSTGHGSGANVLTF
TRBD2 TRBJ2-3 NA TRBV19 TGTGCCAGTAGTATTGTAACGGCGGGGGGCACCACAGATACGCAGTATTTT CASSIVTAGGTTDTQYF
NA TRBJ1-1 NA TRBV19 TGTGCCAGTATCGGACGGGGGAACACTGAAGCTTTCTTT CASIGRGNTEAFF
TRBD1 TRBJ1-5 NA TRBV30 TGTGCCTGGAGGGACAGGGGCAATCAGCCCCAGCATTTT CAWRDRGNQPQHF
NA TRBJ1-3 few TRBV24-1 TGTGCCACCGAAGGGGGCTCTGGAAACACCATATATTTT CATEGGSGNTIYF
NA TRBJ1-1 NA TRBV12-2 TGTGCAAGTCGCTTACCGTGTTGGCAGATTGAAGCTTTCTTT CASRLPCWQIEAFF
TRBD1 TRBJ2-7 NA TRBV7-2 TGTGCCAGCAGCCGCGGGACAGGGCAAGGTTACGAGCAGTACTTC CASSRGTGQGYEQYF
TRBD2 TRBJ2-3 NA TRBV7-8 TGTGCCAGCAGCTTAGGGACTAGCGGAGGAGATATCACAGATACGCAGTATTTT CASSLGTSGGDITDTQYF
NA TRBJ2-4 NA TRBV5-1 TGCGCCAGCAGCTTAATGGGATCGGGGGTTGAAAACATTCAGTACTTC CASSLMGSGVENIQYF
NA TRBJ1-3 NA TRBV25-1 TGTGCCAGCAGTGACGGGGGAGTGAGTGGAAACACCATATATTTT CASSDGGVSGNTIYF
TRBD1 TRBJ1-3 NA TRBV5-1 TGCGCCAGCACGCTTATAGGGCAGGGGGCTGGAAACACCATATATTTT CASTLIGQGAGNTIYF
TRBD2 TRBJ2-2 NA TRBV11-3 TGTGCCAGCAGCCGCGGGGGACTAGCGGGAGTTTTTACCGGGGAGCTGTTTTTT CASSRGGLAGVFTGELFF